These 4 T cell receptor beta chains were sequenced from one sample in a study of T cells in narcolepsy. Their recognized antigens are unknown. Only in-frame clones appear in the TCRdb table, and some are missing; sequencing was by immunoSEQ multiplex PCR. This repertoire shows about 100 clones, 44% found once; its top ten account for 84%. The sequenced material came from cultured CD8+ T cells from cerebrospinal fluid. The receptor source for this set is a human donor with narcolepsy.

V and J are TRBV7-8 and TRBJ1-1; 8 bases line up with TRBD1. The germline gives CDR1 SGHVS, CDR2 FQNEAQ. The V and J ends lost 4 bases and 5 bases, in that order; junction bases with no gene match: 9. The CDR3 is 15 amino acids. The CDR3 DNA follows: TGTGCCAGCAGCTCGCCACAGGGGGGAGTGACTGAAGCTTTCTTT. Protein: CASSSPQGGVTEAFF.

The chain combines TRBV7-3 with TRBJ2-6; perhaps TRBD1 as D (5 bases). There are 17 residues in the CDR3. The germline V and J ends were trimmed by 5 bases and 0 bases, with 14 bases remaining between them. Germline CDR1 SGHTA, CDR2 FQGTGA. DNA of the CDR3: TGTGCCAGCAGCCTCAATACAGGAGTCTCTGGGGCCAACGTCCTGACTTTC. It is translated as CASSLNTGVSGANVLTF.

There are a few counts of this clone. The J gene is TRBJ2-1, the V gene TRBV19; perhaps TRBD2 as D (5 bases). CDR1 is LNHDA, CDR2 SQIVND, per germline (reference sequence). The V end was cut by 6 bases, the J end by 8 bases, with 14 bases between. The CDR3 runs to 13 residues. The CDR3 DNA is TGTGCCAGTAGATTGGCGGGTTCCCATGAGCAGTTCTTC. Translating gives CASRLAGSHEQFF.

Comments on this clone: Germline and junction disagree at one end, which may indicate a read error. This CDR3 reads CACRADGTLTYEQYF. The CDR3 DNA is TGTGCCTGCAGGGCGGATGGGACACTTACCTACGAGCAGTACTTC. The genes are TRBV2 and TRBJ2-7; a possible D gene is TRBD1 (6 bases). The CDR3 consists of 15 residues. Germline CDR1 SNHLY, CDR2 FYNNEI.